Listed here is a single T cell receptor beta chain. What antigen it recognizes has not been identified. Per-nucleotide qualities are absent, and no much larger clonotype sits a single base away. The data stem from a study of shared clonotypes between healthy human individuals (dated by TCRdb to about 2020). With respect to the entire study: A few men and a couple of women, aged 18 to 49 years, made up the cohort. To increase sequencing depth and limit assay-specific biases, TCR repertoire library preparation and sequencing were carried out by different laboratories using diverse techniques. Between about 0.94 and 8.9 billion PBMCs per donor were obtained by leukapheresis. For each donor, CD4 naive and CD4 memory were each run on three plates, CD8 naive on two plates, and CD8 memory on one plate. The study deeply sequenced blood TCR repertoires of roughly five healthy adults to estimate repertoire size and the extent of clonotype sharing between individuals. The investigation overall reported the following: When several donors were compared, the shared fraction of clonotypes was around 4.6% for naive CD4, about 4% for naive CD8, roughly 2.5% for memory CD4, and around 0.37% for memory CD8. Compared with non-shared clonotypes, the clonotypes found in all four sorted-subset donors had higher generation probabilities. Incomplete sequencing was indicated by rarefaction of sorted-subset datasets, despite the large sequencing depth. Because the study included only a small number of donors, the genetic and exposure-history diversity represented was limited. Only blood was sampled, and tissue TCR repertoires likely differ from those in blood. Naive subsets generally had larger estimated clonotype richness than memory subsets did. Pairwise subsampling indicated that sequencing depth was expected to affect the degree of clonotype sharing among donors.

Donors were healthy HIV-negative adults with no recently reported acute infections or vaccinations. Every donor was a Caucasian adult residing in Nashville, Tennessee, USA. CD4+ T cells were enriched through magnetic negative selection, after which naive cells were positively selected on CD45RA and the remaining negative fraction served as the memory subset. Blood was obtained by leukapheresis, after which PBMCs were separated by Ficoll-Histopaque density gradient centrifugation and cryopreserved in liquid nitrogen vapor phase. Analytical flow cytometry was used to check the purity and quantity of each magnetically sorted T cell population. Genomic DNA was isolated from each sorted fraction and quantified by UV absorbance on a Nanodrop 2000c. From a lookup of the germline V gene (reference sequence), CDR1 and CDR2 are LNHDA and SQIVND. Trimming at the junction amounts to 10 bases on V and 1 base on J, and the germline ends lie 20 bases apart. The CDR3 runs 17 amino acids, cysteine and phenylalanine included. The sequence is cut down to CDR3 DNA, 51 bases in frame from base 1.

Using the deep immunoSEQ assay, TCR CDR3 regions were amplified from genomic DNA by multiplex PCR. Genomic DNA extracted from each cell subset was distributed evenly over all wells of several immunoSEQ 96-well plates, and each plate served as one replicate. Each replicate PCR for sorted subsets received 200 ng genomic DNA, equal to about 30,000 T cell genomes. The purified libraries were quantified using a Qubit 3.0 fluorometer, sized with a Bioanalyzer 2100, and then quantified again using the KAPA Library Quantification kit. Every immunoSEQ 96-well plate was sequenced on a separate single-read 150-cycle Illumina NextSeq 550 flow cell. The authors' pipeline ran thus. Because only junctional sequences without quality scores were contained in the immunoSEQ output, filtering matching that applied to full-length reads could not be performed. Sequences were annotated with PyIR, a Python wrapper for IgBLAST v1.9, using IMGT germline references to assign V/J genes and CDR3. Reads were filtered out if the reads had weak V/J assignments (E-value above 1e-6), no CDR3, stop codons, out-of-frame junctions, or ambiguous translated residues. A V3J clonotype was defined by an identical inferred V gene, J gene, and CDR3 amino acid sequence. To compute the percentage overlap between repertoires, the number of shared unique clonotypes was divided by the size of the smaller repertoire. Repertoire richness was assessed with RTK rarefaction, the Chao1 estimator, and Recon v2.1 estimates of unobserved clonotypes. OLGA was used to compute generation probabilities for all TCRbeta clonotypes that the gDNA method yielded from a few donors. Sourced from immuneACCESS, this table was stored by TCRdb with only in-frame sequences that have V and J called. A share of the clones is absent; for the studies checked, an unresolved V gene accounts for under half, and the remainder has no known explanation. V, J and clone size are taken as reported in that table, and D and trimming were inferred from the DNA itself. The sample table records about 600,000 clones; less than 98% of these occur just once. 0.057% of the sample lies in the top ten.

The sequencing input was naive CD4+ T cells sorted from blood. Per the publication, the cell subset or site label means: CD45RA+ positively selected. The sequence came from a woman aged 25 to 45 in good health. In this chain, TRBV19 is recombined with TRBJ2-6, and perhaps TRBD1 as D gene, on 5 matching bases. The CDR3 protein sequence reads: CATGLGQGVSGANVLTF. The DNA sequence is TGTGCCACCGGGTTGGGGCAGGGTGTATCTGGGGCCAACGTCCTGACTTTC.